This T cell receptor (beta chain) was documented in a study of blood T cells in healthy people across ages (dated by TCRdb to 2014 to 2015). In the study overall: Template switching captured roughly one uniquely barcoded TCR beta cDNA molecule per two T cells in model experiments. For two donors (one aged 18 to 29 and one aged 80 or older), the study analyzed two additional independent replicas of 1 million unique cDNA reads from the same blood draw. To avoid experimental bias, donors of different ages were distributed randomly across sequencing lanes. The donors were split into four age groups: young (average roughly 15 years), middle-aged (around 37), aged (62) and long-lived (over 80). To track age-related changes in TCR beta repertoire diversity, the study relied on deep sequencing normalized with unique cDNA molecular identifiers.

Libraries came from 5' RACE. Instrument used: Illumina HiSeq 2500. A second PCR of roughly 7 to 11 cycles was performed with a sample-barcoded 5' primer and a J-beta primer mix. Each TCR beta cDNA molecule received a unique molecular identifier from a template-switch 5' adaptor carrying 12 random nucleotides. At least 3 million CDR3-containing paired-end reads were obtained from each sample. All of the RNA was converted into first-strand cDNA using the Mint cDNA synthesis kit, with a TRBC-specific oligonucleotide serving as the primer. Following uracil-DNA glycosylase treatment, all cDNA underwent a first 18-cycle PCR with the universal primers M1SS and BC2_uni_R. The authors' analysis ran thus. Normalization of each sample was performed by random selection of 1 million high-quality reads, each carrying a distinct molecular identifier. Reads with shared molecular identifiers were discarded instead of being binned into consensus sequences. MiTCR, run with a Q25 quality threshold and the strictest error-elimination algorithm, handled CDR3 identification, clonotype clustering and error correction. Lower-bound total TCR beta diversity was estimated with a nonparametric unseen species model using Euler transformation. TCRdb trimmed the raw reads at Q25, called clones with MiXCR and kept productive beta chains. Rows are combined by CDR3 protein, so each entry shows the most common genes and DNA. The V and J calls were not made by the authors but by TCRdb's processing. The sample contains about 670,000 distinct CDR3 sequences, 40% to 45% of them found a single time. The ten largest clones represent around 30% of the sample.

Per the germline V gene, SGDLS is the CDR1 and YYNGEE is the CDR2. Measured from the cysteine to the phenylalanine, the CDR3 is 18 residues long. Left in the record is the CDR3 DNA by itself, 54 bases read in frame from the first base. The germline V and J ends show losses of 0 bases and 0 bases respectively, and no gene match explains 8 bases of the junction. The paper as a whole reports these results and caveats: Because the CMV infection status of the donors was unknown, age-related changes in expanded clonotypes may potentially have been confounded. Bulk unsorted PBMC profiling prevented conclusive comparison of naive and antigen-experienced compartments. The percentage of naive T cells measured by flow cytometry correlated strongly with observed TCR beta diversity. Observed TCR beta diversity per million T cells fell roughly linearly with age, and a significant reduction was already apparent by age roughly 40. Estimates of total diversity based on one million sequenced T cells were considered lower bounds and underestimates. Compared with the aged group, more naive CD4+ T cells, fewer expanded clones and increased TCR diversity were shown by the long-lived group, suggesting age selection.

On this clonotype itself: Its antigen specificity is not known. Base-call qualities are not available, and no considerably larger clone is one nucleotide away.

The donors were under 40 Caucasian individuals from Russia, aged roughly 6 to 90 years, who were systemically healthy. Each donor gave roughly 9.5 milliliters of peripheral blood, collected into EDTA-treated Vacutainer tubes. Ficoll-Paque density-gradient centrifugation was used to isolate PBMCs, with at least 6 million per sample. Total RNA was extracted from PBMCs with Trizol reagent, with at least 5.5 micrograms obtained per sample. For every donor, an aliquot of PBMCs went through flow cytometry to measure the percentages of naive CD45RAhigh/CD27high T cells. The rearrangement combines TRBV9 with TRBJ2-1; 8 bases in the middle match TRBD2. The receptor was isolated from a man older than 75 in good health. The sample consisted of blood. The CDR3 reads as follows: CASSVALLAVSSYNEQFF. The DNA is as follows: TGTGCCAGCAGCGTAGCTTTACTAGCGGTGAGCTCCTACAATGAGCAGTTCTTC.